This T cell receptor (beta chain) was recorded in a study of blood T cell repertoires in COVID-19. The wider study: Sites across the United States, Italy and Spain contributed samples from acute and convalescent COVID-19.

CDR1 and CDR2 from the germline V gene are KGHSH and LQKENI. J was trimmed by 2 bases and V by 2 bases; bases with no gene match: 1. This CDR3 comprises 14 residues. In the study's own analysis: Scientists estimated how many nucleated cells there were by amplifying reference gene primers. TCRdb's copy holds only in-frame clones and misses some; the assay was immunoSEQ multiplex PCR. V, J and clone size are those of that table, while D and trimming were read from the DNA. The sample consists of 220,000 or so clones, around nine tenths of them appearing once. The receptor comes from a man aged 55 to 70 with COVID-19, enrolled during active disease. The rearrangement joins TRBV18 to TRBJ2-3; 7 bases are shared with TRBD2. Specimen: peripheral blood. CDR3 sequence reads: CASSPRDYTDTQYF. As DNA, the CDR3 is TGTGCCAGCTCACCAAGGGACTACACAGATACGCAGTATTTT.